Below, one TCR beta chain is given with its context. The CDR3 is 13 residues long. Germline V gene lookup returns CDR1 SGHTS and CDR2 YDEGEE. V was pared by 4 bases and J by 8 bases, with 15 bases between. TCRdb's table, derived via immunoSEQ multiplex PCR, lists solely in-frame clones and lacks some. In the table there are 200,000 to 250,000 clones, about 86% of which are singletons. This entry is derived from a study of blood T cell repertoires in COVID-19. Study summary: Material from acute and convalescent COVID-19 was sourced from the United States, Italy and Spain.

The age range of participants was about 18 to 100 years, with residence in about two dozen US areas. Within 2 weeks before study entry, exposed participants met a COVID-19 case. The clonotype was recovered from a woman aged 25 to 39 who had been exposed to COVID-19. The chain uses TRBV5-8 and TRBJ1-2; D not resolved. The sequencing sample was made of PBMCs or T cells enriched from blood (not recorded which). The CDR3 region has the DNA TGTGCCAGCAGCCCGGTCGGGGTTCCAGGCTACACCTTC. Amino acid sequence: CASSPVGVPGYTF. Full variable domain (rest looked up from reference TRBV5-8 and TRBJ1-2): EAGVTQSPTHLIKTRGQQATLRCSPISGHTSVYWYQQALGLGLQFLLWYDEGEERNRGNFPPRFSGRQFPNYSSELNVNALELEDSALYLCASSPVGVPGYTFGSGTRLTVV.